These 24 T cell receptor beta chains originate from one sample sequenced in a study of CD4 T cells in relation to SARS-CoV-2 and coronaviruses. Profiling relied on immunoSEQ multiplex PCR, and the TCRdb table lists in-frame clones only, not all of them. This sample yields approximately 38,000 clones, of which 70% to 90% are seen a single time; roughly a tenth belongs to the top ten. The sequenced sample consisted of memory CD4+ T cells from PBMCs. Every receptor here comes from an adult with COVID-19.

The sample holds one count of this clone. The chain combines TRBV30 with TRBJ1-2, with 7 bases matching TRBD1. V trimming: 4 bases; J trimming: 5 bases; junction bases outside the gene matches: 7. The germline V gene encodes CDR1 GTSNPN and CDR2 SVGIG (reference sequence). This CDR3 is built from 13 residues. Written as DNA, the CDR3 is TGTGCCTGGACCAGACAGGGATGGTATGGCTACACCTTC. Translating gives CAWTRQGWYGYTF.

This clone was found once. This rearrangement joins TRBV28 to TRBJ1-5; D may be TRBD1 (5 bases). The CDR3 is 12 residues long. The V end lost 10 bases, the J end lost 2 bases, and 9 bases lay between the germline ends. Germline-derived CDR1 and CDR2 are MDHEN and SYDVKM. As DNA, the CDR3 is TGTGCCACCGGGGGGGGCAATCAGCCCCAGCATTTT. It codes for CATGGGNQPQHF.

V is TRBV7-9 and J is TRBJ1-1; D ambiguous. Germline CDR1 is SEHNR and CDR2 is FQNEAQ (reference sequence). V was clipped by 7 bases and J by 3 bases, with 15 bases between them. The CDR3 extends over 14 amino acids. The CDR3 is CASTAAGFYTEAFF. CDR3 sequence (DNA): TGTGCCAGCACCGCGGCGGGTTTTTACACTGAAGCTTTCTTT.

V usage is TRBV18 and J usage is TRBJ1-2; D is uncertain. Trimming left V 3 bases short and J 2 bases short, with 7 bases between. The CDR3 totals 13 residues. Germline CDR1 is KGHSH and CDR2 is LQKENI. CDR3 residues: CASSPQRNYGYTF. The DNA of the CDR3 is TGTGCCAGCTCACCCCAGAGGAACTATGGCTACACCTTC.

The J gene is TRBJ2-7, the V gene TRBV7-2, with TRBD1 as a possible D gene (6 bases). The CDR3 spans 14 residues. CDR1 SGHTA and CDR2 FQGNSA come from the germline V gene. V was clipped by 3 bases and J by 2 bases, with 11 bases between them. DNA of the CDR3: TGTGCCAGCAGCTTCCGGGACACAACCTACGAGCAGTACTTC. Protein sequence: CASSFRDTTYEQYF. The entire variable domain, with the rest obtained from reference TRBV7-2 and TRBJ2-7, is as follows: GAGVSQSPSNKVTEKGKDVELRCDPISGHTALYWYRQSLGQGLEFLIYFQGNSAPDKSGLPSDRFSAERTGGSVSTLTIQRTQQEDSAVYLCASSFRDTTYEQYFGPGTRLTVT.

The chain has TRBV2 and TRBJ2-7; the D is unclear. The CDR3 runs to 14 residues. V was pared by 7 bases and J by 3 bases, with 16 bases between. CDR1 is SNHLY and CDR2 is FYNNEI in the germline V gene. The CDR3 region is CASKMNNNDYEQYF. The CDR3 nucleotides are TGTGCCAGCAAAATGAACAACAACGACTACGAGCAGTACTTC.

V and J are TRBV7-3 and TRBJ2-7, with 8 nucleotides matching TRBD1. This CDR3 comprises 14 residues. The germline gives CDR1 SGHTA, CDR2 FQGTGA. V lost 5 bases to trimming and J lost 3 bases; unmatched junction nucleotides: 6. In DNA form, the CDR3 reads TGTGCCAGCAGCCCAGGGGGCGGCAACTACGAGCAGTACTTC. Translated: CASSPGGGNYEQYF.

The V call is TRBV4-2, the J call TRBJ2-7; D is perhaps TRBD1 (7 bases). Germline values: CDR1 LGHNA, CDR2 YNFKEQ. This CDR3 region has 15 residues. Deletions cut 0 bases from V and 3 bases from J, with 12 bases between. CDR3 sequence (DNA): TGTGCCAGCAGCCAAGATCAGGGGGGCTACTACGAGCAGTACTTC. It yields the protein CASSQDQGGYYEQYF.

This sequence joins TRBV4-2 and TRBJ1-5; D is possibly TRBD1 (5 bases). The CDR3 spans 15 residues. Germline loops: CDR1 LGHNA, CDR2 YNFKEQ. Trimming shortened V by 0 bases and J by 5 bases, and 11 bases separated the two germline ends. The CDR3 loop reads CASSQDRTNYQPQHF. Here the CDR3 DNA reads TGTGCCAGCAGCCAAGATAGGACAAACTATCAGCCCCAGCATTTT.

The rearrangement links TRBV21-1 to TRBJ1-2; the table gives TRBD1 as D, unverified against the DNA. TRBV21-1 is annotated as a pseudogene. The CDR3 totals 14 residues. The CDR3: CASSKGGQGHGYTF. The CDR3 nucleotides are TGTGCCAGCAGCAAAGGGGGCCAGGGTCATGGCTACACCTTC.

V is TRBV10-3 and J is TRBJ1-1, with D perhaps matching TRBD1 (6 bases). The ends were cut back, 2 bases at V and 6 bases at J, with 13 bases in the middle. CDR3 length: 14 amino acids. CDR1 and CDR2 (germline): ENHRY, SYGVKD. Here the CDR3 reads CAISEPQGRAEAFF. The CDR3 DNA is TGTGCCATCAGTGAGCCACAGGGACGGGCTGAAGCTTTCTTT.

The chain couples TRBV6-5 to TRBJ1-1; D not certain. There are 12 residues in the CDR3. Germline CDR1 and CDR2: MNHEY and SVGAGI. Deletions cut 8 bases from V and 4 bases from J, with 11 bases between. The CDR3 DNA sequence: TGTGCCAGCGCCCGTATGGGCACTGAAGCTTTCTTT. Amino acid sequence: CASARMGTEAFF.

J is TRBJ1-2 and V is TRBV3-1 (or the pseudogene TRBV3-2); 9 nucleotides match TRBD1. V lost 7 bases to trimming and J lost 7 bases; unmatched junction nucleotides: 7. The germline V gene has CDR1 LGHDT and CDR2 YNNKEL (reference sequence). The CDR3 totals 13 residues. The CDR3 region has the DNA TGTGCCAGCATCTCTGGGACAGGGTTTGGCTACACCTTC. It codes for CASISGTGFGYTF.

This clone has just a few counts. This rearrangement joins TRBV27 to TRBJ1-6; D is unresolved. The germline V gene has CDR1 MNHEY and CDR2 SMNVEV (reference sequence). This CDR3 region has 16 residues. Trimming removed 2 bases at V and 10 bases at J, with 18 bases between. The DNA for the CDR3 is TGTGCCAGCAGTTTACTTAACGCAGTGGGCCGATCACCCCTCCACTTT. Protein sequence: CASSLLNAVGRSPLHF.

The chain has TRBV3-1 (or the pseudogene TRBV3-2) and TRBJ1-1; no clear D gene. V was trimmed by 0 bases and J by 1 base, leaving 6 bases between them. CDR1 is LGHDT, CDR2 YNNKEL, per germline (reference sequence). The CDR3 is 14 amino acids. The CDR3 sequence is CASSQDPENTEAFF. CDR3 bases: TGTGCCAGCAGCCAAGACCCAGAGAACACTGAAGCTTTCTTT.

The rearrangement uses TRBV4-2 and TRBJ2-1; 7 positions match TRBD2. J was trimmed by 2 bases and V by 0 bases; bases with no gene match: 1. This CDR3 region has 15 residues. Per the germline V gene, CDR1 is LGHNA and CDR2 is YNFKEQ. CDR3 in DNA: TGTGCCAGCAGCCAAGACGGGGGGACCTACAATGAGCAGTTCTTC. This sequence encodes CASSQDGGTYNEQFF.

The chain carries TRBV6-5 and TRBJ1-1; D unclear. The CDR3 is 12 residues long. Trimming pared 8 bases from V and 6 bases from J, leaving 13 bases between. Germline CDR1 reads MNHEY; CDR2 reads SVGAGI. CDR3 protein: CASRRTASEAFF. For the CDR3, the DNA is TGTGCCAGCCGACGGACCGCCTCTGAAGCTTTCTTT.

The CDR3 DNA reads TGTGCCAGCAGCTTACGCGCTAGGATGCAAGAGACCCAGTACTTC. Translated, it gives CASSLRARMQETQYF. The gene calls are TRBV7-2 and TRBJ2-5; D uncertain. V shed 2 bases and J shed 2 bases, with 12 bases lying between them. Germline CDR1 reads SGHTA; CDR2 reads FQGNSA. CDR3 length: 15 residues.

The genes are TRBV6-2 or TRBV6-3 and TRBJ1-2; no reliable D call. CDR3 size: 16 residues. Trimming cost V 2 bases and J 0 bases, with 13 bases left between them. Germline CDR1 and CDR2: MNHEY and SVGEGT. CDR3: CASSYGRTPANYGYTF. The CDR3, as DNA: TGTGCCAGCAGTTACGGGAGGACCCCAGCTAACTATGGCTACACCTTC.

This chain joins TRBV7-9 and TRBJ1-4; D uncertain. CDR3 length: 16 amino acids. Trimming shortened V by 1 base and J by 5 bases, and 14 bases separated the two germline ends. Germline V gene data show CDR1 as SEHNR and CDR2 as FQNEAQ (reference sequence). The CDR3 loop is CASSLVSGTKNEKLFF. The CDR3 bases are TGTGCCAGCAGCTTAGTTTCTGGCACCAAAAATGAAAAACTGTTTTTT.

This clone has a handful of counts. The chain links TRBV15 to TRBJ2-2, with D perhaps TRBD1 (5 bases). V was trimmed by 0 bases and J by 1 base, leaving 9 bases between them. The germline V gene encodes CDR1 LNHNV and CDR2 YYDKDF (reference sequence). The CDR3 length is 16 residues. DNA of the CDR3: TGTGCCACCAGCAGAGATGTCCAGGGGAACACCGGGGAGCTGTTTTTT. It is translated as CATSRDVQGNTGELFF.

The chain links TRBV25-1 to TRBJ1-4; D unresolved. This CDR3 has 14 residues. Germline CDR1 MGHDK, CDR2 SYGVNS. Trimming cost V 4 bases and J 7 bases, with 13 bases left between them. This chain's CDR3 is CASSGGGLGEKLFF. CDR3 DNA sequence: TGTGCCAGCAGTGGTGGAGGTCTTGGTGAAAAACTGTTTTTT. The whole variable domain, filled in from reference TRBV25-1 and TRBJ1-4, reads EADIYQTPRYLVIGTGKKITLECSQTMGHDKMYWYQQDPGMELHLIHYSYGVNSTEKGDLSSESTVSRIRTEHFPLTLESARPSHTSQYLCASSGGGLGEKLFFGSGTQLSVL.

The J gene is TRBJ2-2, the V gene TRBV4-2; TRBD1 might be the D (6 bases). The V end was cut by 5 bases, the J end by 4 bases, with 17 bases between. The CDR3 spans 16 residues. Germline-derived CDR1 and CDR2 are LGHNA and YNFKEQ. CDR3 DNA sequence: TGTGCCAGCAGCTCCCTAGCACAGGGAAGCACCGGGGAGCTGTTTTTT. Translation gives CASSSLAQGSTGELFF.

This chain links TRBV5-4 with TRBJ1-2; D is unclear. The CDR3 contains 13 residues. The V end lost 3 bases, the J end lost 4 bases, and 10 bases lay between the germline ends. From germline, CDR1 is SGHNT and CDR2 YYREEE (reference sequence). The CDR3 sequence is CASSYPQAYGYTF. The CDR3, as DNA: TGTGCCAGCAGCTATCCCCAGGCCTATGGCTACACCTTC.